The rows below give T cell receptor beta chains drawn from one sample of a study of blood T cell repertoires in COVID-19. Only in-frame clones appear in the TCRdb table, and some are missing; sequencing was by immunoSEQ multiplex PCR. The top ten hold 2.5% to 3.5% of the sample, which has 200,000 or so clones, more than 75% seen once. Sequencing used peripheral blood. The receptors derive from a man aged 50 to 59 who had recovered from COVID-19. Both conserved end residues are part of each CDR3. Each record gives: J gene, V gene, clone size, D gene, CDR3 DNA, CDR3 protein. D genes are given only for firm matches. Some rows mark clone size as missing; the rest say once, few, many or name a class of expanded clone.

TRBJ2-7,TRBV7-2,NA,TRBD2,TGTGCCAGCAGCTTTGGAGCGGGAGGACGATCCTACGAGCAGTACTTC,CASSFGAGGRSYEQYF
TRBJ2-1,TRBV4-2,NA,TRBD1,TGTGCCAGCAGCCACCCCACCCCCGGGACAGAGAACAATGAGCAGTTCTTC,CASSHPTPGTENNEQFF
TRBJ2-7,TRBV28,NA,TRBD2,TGTGCCAGCAGTTTGACTAGCGGCACCTACGAGCAGTACTTC,CASSLTSGTYEQYF
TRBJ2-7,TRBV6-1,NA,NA,TGTGCCAGCAGTGACGACTGGAGTACTACAGGAAGCTCCTACGAGCAGTACTTC,CASSDDWSTTGSSYEQYF
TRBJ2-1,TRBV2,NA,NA,TGTGCCAGCGTGGTTGGGGTAGGGGCCAATGAGCAGTTCTTC,CASVVGVGANEQFF
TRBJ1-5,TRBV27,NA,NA,TGTGCCAGCAGTCGAAGAACCGGGAAAAATAGCAATCAGCCCCAGCATTTT,CASSRRTGKNSNQPQHF
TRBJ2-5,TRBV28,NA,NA,TGTGCCAGCAGTTCCCTTCAGGAGACCCAGTACTTC,CASSSLQETQYF
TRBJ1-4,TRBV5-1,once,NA,TGCGCCAGCAGCTTGGGGGGCTCGGGTGAAAAACTGTTTTTT,CASSLGGSGEKLFF
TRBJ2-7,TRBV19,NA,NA,TGTGCCAGTAGTGACAGATTGTACGAGCAGTACTTC,CASSDRLYEQYF
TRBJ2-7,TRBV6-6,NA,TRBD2,TGTGCCAGCAGAGGACTAGCGGGGTCCTACGAGCAGTACTTC,CASRGLAGSYEQYF
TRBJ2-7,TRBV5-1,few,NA,TGCGCCAGCAGCCGTCAGGGGAACTACGAGCAGTACTTC,CASSRQGNYEQYF
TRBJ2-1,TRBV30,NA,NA,TGTGCCCATCGTGTGGGCCCATACAATGAGCAGTTCTTC,CAHRVGPYNEQFF
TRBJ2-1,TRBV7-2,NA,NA,TGTGCCAGCAGCTTAGGCCCCCCGGCGGGCTACAATGAGCAGTTCTTC,CASSLGPPAGYNEQFF
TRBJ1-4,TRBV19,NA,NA,TGTGCCATCGCACCTAAAGACAGATTGGTTAGGGAAACTAATGAAAAACTGTTTTTT,CAIAPKDRLVRETNEKLFF
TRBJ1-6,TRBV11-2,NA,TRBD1,TGTGCCAGCAGCTTGGGACAGGGGATCAATTCACCCCTCCACTTT,CASSLGQGINSPLHF
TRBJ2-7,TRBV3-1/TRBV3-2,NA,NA,TGTGCCAGCAGCCCTGAGCCTGGCAGGGGATTCTACGAGCAGTACTTC,CASSPEPGRGFYEQYF
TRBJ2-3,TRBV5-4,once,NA,TGTGCCAGCAGCTTGGTTGTGGGCCCCACAGATACGCAGTATTTT,CASSLVVGPTDTQYF
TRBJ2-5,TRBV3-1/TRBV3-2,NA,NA,TGTGCCAGCAGCCCTCGAGGCGGAGGAGGGGAGACCCAGTACTTC,CASSPRGGGGETQYF
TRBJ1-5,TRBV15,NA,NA,TGTGCCACCAGCACCGCCGGGCATTACAGGGAGCCCCAGCATTTT,CATSTAGHYREPQHF
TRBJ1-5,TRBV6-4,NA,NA,TGTGCCAGCAGTGACCCCGACAGTCATAGCAATCAGCCCCAGCATTTT,CASSDPDSHSNQPQHF
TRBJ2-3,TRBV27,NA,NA,TGTGCCAGCAGTACCCGACTTCGCACAGATACGCAGTATTTT,CASSTRLRTDTQYF
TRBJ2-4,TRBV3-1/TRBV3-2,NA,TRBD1,TGTGCCAGCAGCGGTACCGGGACAGGGAAAAACATTCAGTACTTC,CASSGTGTGKNIQYF
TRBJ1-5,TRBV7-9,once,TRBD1,TGTGCCAGCAGCCCGGGGACAGGGGTTGAAGGCAATCAGCCCCAGCATTTT,CASSPGTGVEGNQPQHF
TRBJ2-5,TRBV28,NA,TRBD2,TGTGCCAGCAGACGCACTAGCGGGAGGGGCTCGAGGGAGACCCAGTACTTC,CASRRTSGRGSRETQYF
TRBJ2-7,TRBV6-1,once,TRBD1,TGTGCCAGCAGTGACAGCAGGGGGCGGTACGAGCAGTACTTC,CASSDSRGRYEQYF
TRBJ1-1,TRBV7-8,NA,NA,TGTGCCAGCAGCTCCTACGGGGGGCGGGGGACTGAAGCTTTCTTT,CASSSYGGRGTEAFF
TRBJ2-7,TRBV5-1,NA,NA,TGCGCCAGCAGCCCTCCTAATAGTCAATTGATGTACGAGCAGTACTTC,CASSPPNSQLMYEQYF
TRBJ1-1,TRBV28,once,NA,TGTGCCAGCAGTTTATACCGCAGGGACACTGAAGCTTTCTTT,CASSLYRRDTEAFF
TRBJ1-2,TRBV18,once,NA,TGTGCCAGCTCACCAAAACCAGGGGATAGCTACACCTTC,CASSPKPGDSYTF
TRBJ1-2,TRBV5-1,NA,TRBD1,TGCGCCAGCTCCCGGGACAGGGTCAACGGTGGCTACACCTTC,CASSRDRVNGGYTF
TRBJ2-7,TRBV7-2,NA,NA,TGTGCCAGCAGCCCCTCCGCGTTTGAGCCCTACGAGCAGTACTTC,CASSPSAFEPYEQYF
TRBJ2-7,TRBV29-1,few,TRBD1,TGCAGCGTTGACCGTCCCGGGACAGGTATGGGCGAGCAGTACTTC,CSVDRPGTGMGEQYF
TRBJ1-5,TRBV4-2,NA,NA,TGTGCCAGCAGCCAAGATCTTGGGGGCCATCAGCCCCAGCATTTT,CASSQDLGGHQPQHF
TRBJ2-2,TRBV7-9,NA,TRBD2,TGTGCCAGCAGCTCGGGACTAGCGGGAGGTACCGGGGAGCTGTTTTTT,CASSSGLAGGTGELFF
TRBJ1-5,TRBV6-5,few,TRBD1,TGTGCCACCAGTCATGGATCAGGGGGAAATCAGCCCCAGCATTTT,CATSHGSGGNQPQHF
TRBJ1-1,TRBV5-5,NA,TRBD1,TGTGCCAGCAGCTGGGGACAGGGGCGAAAGGAGGCTTTCTTT,CASSWGQGRKEAFF
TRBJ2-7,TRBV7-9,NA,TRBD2,TGTGCCAGCAGCTCGGGACTAGAGTACGAGCAGTACTTC,CASSSGLEYEQYF
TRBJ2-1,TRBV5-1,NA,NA,TGCGCCAGCAGCTTGGCTACAGAAGAGCAGTTCTTC,CASSLATEEQFF
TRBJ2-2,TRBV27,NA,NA,TGTGCCACCCGGTCGCAGGGGGGATCCACCGGGGAGCTGTTTTTT,CATRSQGGSTGELFF
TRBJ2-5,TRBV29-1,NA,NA,TGCAGCGTGAAACCGGGACTCTTAGAGACCCAGTACTTC,CSVKPGLLETQYF
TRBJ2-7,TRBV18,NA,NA,TGTGCCAGCTCACCTGACAGGAGCTCCTACGAGCAGTACTTC,CASSPDRSSYEQYF
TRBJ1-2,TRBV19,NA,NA,TGTGCCAGTAGTATAACCGGGGACTCGAGTTATGGCTACACCTTC,CASSITGDSSYGYTF
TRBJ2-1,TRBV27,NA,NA,TGTGCCAGCAGTTTATGGGCAGGCAAAAACAATGAGCAGTTCTTC,CASSLWAGKNNEQFF
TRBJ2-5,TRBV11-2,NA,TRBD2,TGTGCCAGCAGCTTCGGACTAGCGGGAGCTCGGGAGACCCAGTACTTC,CASSFGLAGARETQYF
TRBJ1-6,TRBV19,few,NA,TGTGCCAGTAAACAGAACTATAATTCACCCCTCCACTTT,CASKQNYNSPLHF
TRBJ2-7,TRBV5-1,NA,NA,TGCGCCAGTTCCAGGGCAAGCTCCTACGAGCAGTACTTC,CASSRASSYEQYF
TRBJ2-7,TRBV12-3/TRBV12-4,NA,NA,TGTGCCAGCAGGCAGGACTCCTACGAGCAGTACTTC,CASRQDSYEQYF